Listed here are 11 T cell receptor beta chains from one sample, sequenced in a study of blood T cell repertoires in COVID-19. Only in-frame clones appear in the TCRdb table, and some are missing; sequencing was by immunoSEQ multiplex PCR. The sample consists of roughly 380,000 clones, roughly four fifths of them appearing once. Sequencing used peripheral blood. These TCRs come from a human donor with acute or convalescent COVID-19. The donor label of this sample is uncertain.

This clone was seen once. V usage is TRBV3-1 (or the pseudogene TRBV3-2) and J usage is TRBJ1-4; D gene unclear. Germline lookup yields CDR1 LGHDT and CDR2 YNNKEL (reference sequence). CDR3 length equals 16 residues. V was clipped by 4 bases and J by 4 bases, with 16 bases between them. The CDR3 DNA sequence: TGTGCCAGCAGCCCGGGTCTCCAGAGCTTTAATGAAAAACTGTTTTTT. It specifies CASSPGLQSFNEKLFF.

The V and J genes are TRBV18 and TRBJ1-1; D might be TRBD1 (6 bases). Germline V CDR1 and CDR2: KGHSH, LQKENI. The length of the CDR3 is 13 residues. The ends were cut back, 6 bases at V and 7 bases at J, with 15 bases in the middle. The CDR3 nucleotides read TGTGCCAGCTCGTCTACAGGGATCGGTGAAGCTTTCTTT. As protein: CASSSTGIGEAFF.

The J gene is TRBJ1-1, the V gene TRBV18; D remains ambiguous. V was cut by 0 bases and J by 3 bases, with 11 bases left in between. The CDR3 totals 15 residues. Germline V gene sequence: CDR1 KGHSH, CDR2 LQKENI. The CDR3 DNA is TGTGCCAGCTCACCACCTATTATGCGGGACACTGAAGCTTTCTTT. Protein product: CASSPPIMRDTEAFF.

The chain is built from TRBV7-9 and TRBJ2-1, with D tentatively TRBD1 (5 bases). In germline, CDR1 is SEHNR, CDR2 FQNEAQ (reference sequence). This CDR3 region has 12 residues. V was shortened by 4 bases and J by 9 bases, with 10 bases between the two germline ends. In nucleotides, the CDR3 is TGTGCCAGCAGCTCGCAGGGTCCTGAGCAGTTCTTC. This translates into CASSSQGPEQFF.

J is TRBJ1-2 and V is TRBV5-1; 8 bases are shared with TRBD1. V was clipped by 6 bases and J by 8 bases; unmatched bases: 12. Germline CDR1 is SGHRS and CDR2 is YFSETQ. CDR3 length: 14 residues. The chain's CDR3 is CASISGGQGGGYTF. Here the CDR3 DNA reads TGCGCCAGCATTAGTGGCGGACAGGGAGGCGGCTACACCTTC.

As for this clone: The junction departs from the called germline gene at one end, perhaps through a read error. The V call is TRBV11-2, the J call TRBJ1-6, with 10 bases that match TRBD1. The length of the CDR3 is 15 residues. The germline V gene encodes CDR1 SGHAT and CDR2 FQNNGV. CDR3 DNA sequence: TGTGCCAGCAGCTTACGACAGGGGGCTTTTTCACCCTTCCACTTT. Protein product: CASSLRQGAFSPFHF.

J is TRBJ1-5 and V is TRBV4-1, with a possible D match to TRBD1 (5 bases). Between the trimmed V and J ends, which lost 1 base and 7 bases, there was a span of 14 bases. Germline V gene data show CDR1 as MGHRA and CDR2 as YSYEKL. The CDR3 spans 15 residues. The CDR3 DNA reads TGCGCCAGCAGCCAAGGGGTCAGGGCCGGGCAGCCCCAGCATTTT. Translated: CASSQGVRAGQPQHF.

V is TRBV5-1 and J is TRBJ2-5; 8 bases map to TRBD1. In germline, CDR1 is SGHRS, CDR2 YFSETQ. The CDR3 length is 14 residues. The J segment lost 5 bases and the V segment lost 3 bases, leaving 6 bases of the junction unmatched. CDR3 sequence (DNA): TGCGCCAGCAGCTGGACAGGGCGGGTTGAGACCCAGTACTTC. It is translated as CASSWTGRVETQYF.

This clone was seen once. The V call is TRBV6-6, the J call TRBJ1-3; D gene ambiguous. This CDR3 has 15 residues. V was cut by 0 bases and J by 3 bases, with 9 bases left in between. CDR1 is MNHNY, CDR2 SVGAGI, per germline (reference sequence). CDR3 nucleotide sequence: TGTGCCAGCAGTTACTCGACGGGGTTTGGAAACACCATATATTTT. Protein: CASSYSTGFGNTIYF.

The chain couples TRBV11-2 to TRBJ2-7; D unclear. V was clipped by 0 bases and J by 2 bases, with 8 bases between them. Per germline, CDR1 SGHAT and CDR2 FQNNGV. This CDR3 is built from 14 residues. The CDR3 here is CASSLDLSTYEQYF. In DNA form, the CDR3 reads TGTGCCAGCAGCTTAGATCTGAGCACCTACGAGCAGTACTTC.

This chain uses TRBV30 with TRBJ2-2; 8 bases agree with TRBD2. The junction had 6 bases not matched to a gene; V was cut back by 2 bases and J by 1 base. This CDR3 spans 16 amino acids. CDR1 is GTSNPN and CDR2 is SVGIG in the germline V gene (reference sequence). CDR3 sequence reads: CAWSSHLAGNTGELFF. The CDR3 bases are TGTGCCTGGAGTTCTCACCTAGCGGGGAACACCGGGGAGCTGTTTTTT.